These T cell receptor beta chains were read from a single sample in a study of T cell responses to AZD1222 COVID-19 vaccine. Profiling relied on immunoSEQ multiplex PCR, and the TCRdb table lists in-frame clones only, not all of them. The table lists roughly 160,000 clones, 91% of them singletons. The sample consisted of peripheral blood, taken on day 0 of AZD1222 vaccination. These receptors were collected from an adult in good health. The CDR3 runs from the conserved cysteine through the conserved F or W. Fields, in order: V gene, D gene, J gene, clone size, CDR3 protein, CDR3 DNA. D genes are given only for firm matches. Rows give clone size only sometimes, using once, few, many, or a class for an expanded clone.

v_call: TRBV13
d_call: TRBD1
j_call: TRBJ2-1
clone_size: NA
cdr3_aa: CASSFRQGVWDNEQFF
cdr3_nt: TGTGCCAGCAGCTTTAGACAGGGGGTATGGGACAATGAGCAGTTCTTC

v_call: TRBV5-6
d_call: NA
j_call: TRBJ2-2
clone_size: NA
cdr3_aa: CASSPTRNTGELFF
cdr3_nt: TGTGCCAGCAGCCCTACAAGAAACACCGGGGAGCTGTTTTTT

v_call: TRBV2
d_call: NA
j_call: TRBJ2-3
clone_size: NA
cdr3_aa: CASTNSNTDTQYF
cdr3_nt: TGTGCCAGCACAAATTCTAACACAGATACGCAGTATTTT

v_call: TRBV6-5
d_call: TRBD1
j_call: TRBJ1-5
clone_size: NA
cdr3_aa: CASSSDRVQPQHF
cdr3_nt: TGTGCCAGCAGTTCCGACAGGGTTCAGCCCCAGCATTTT

v_call: TRBV18
d_call: NA
j_call: TRBJ1-1
clone_size: NA
cdr3_aa: CASSPRRNTEAFF
cdr3_nt: TGTGCCAGCTCACCACGTAGGAACACTGAAGCTTTCTTT

v_call: TRBV4-3
d_call: TRBD1
j_call: TRBJ2-7
clone_size: NA
cdr3_aa: CASSPGTGVYEQYF
cdr3_nt: TGCGCCAGCAGCCCCGGGACAGGGGTCTACGAGCAGTACTTC

v_call: TRBV5-4
d_call: NA
j_call: TRBJ1-5
clone_size: NA
cdr3_aa: CASSLAGGSNQPQHF
cdr3_nt: TGTGCCAGCAGCTTGGCCGGGGGTAGCAATCAGCCCCAGCATTTT

v_call: TRBV6-5
d_call: TRBD1
j_call: TRBJ2-7
clone_size: NA
cdr3_aa: CASSTEQGNSYEQYF
cdr3_nt: TGTGCCAGCAGTACGGAACAGGGGAACTCCTACGAGCAGTACTTC

v_call: TRBV27
d_call: NA
j_call: TRBJ1-6
clone_size: NA
cdr3_aa: CASSHRSTLHF
cdr3_nt: TGTGCCAGCAGCCACCGCTCAACCCTCCACTTT

v_call: TRBV11-2
d_call: TRBD2
j_call: TRBJ2-7
clone_size: NA
cdr3_aa: CASSFPTSGAGQYF
cdr3_nt: TGTGCCAGCAGCTTCCCGACTAGCGGGGCCGGGCAGTACTTC

v_call: TRBV6-5
d_call: NA
j_call: TRBJ2-7
clone_size: NA
cdr3_aa: CASMRSSYEQYF
cdr3_nt: TGTGCCAGCATGCGGAGTTCCTACGAGCAGTACTTC

v_call: TRBV7-9
d_call: NA
j_call: TRBJ2-1
clone_size: NA
cdr3_aa: CASSLFLGEDEQFF
cdr3_nt: TGTGCCAGCAGCTTATTCCTGGGAGAGGATGAGCAGTTCTTC

v_call: TRBV12-3/TRBV12-4
d_call: NA
j_call: TRBJ2-5
clone_size: NA
cdr3_aa: CASGYGRTQYF
cdr3_nt: TGTGCCAGCGGGTATGGGAGGACCCAGTACTTC

v_call: TRBV19
d_call: NA
j_call: TRBJ1-2
clone_size: NA
cdr3_aa: CASSIDGHGYTF
cdr3_nt: TGTGCCAGTAGTATAGACGGCCACGGCTACACCTTC

v_call: TRBV30
d_call: NA
j_call: TRBJ1-1
clone_size: NA
cdr3_aa: CAWSVGTLNTEAFF
cdr3_nt: TGTGCCTGGAGTGTTGGGACACTGAACACTGAAGCTTTCTTT

v_call: TRBV7-2
d_call: NA
j_call: TRBJ1-1
clone_size: once
cdr3_aa: CASSGNLRGNAEAFF
cdr3_nt: TGTGCCAGCAGCGGGAACCTCAGGGGAAACGCTGAAGCTTTCTTT

v_call: TRBV4-3
d_call: NA
j_call: TRBJ1-2
clone_size: NA
cdr3_aa: CASSQDFGGGGYGYTF
cdr3_nt: TGCGCCAGCAGCCAAGATTTCGGCGGGGGCGGCTATGGCTACACCTTC

v_call: TRBV5-6
d_call: NA
j_call: TRBJ1-1
clone_size: NA
cdr3_aa: CASSLVVNTEAFF
cdr3_nt: TGTGCCAGCAGCTTGGTGGTAAACACTGAAGCTTTCTTT

v_call: TRBV7-2
d_call: NA
j_call: TRBJ2-2
clone_size: NA
cdr3_aa: CASSLVIGSGELFF
cdr3_nt: TGTGCCAGCAGCTTAGTGATAGGGTCCGGGGAGCTGTTTTTT

v_call: TRBV7-9
d_call: NA
j_call: TRBJ1-1
clone_size: NA
cdr3_aa: CASSLARQGFGDTEAFF
cdr3_nt: TGTGCCAGCAGCTTAGCGCGGCAGGGCTTTGGAGACACTGAAGCTTTCTTT

v_call: TRBV7-2
d_call: TRBD1
j_call: TRBJ2-5
clone_size: NA
cdr3_aa: CASSADRGRETQYF
cdr3_nt: TGTGCCAGCAGCGCGGACAGGGGACGGGAGACCCAGTACTTC

v_call: TRBV29-1
d_call: TRBD1
j_call: TRBJ2-7
clone_size: once
cdr3_aa: CSAISDREEGDEQYF
cdr3_nt: TGCAGCGCAATAAGTGACAGGGAAGAAGGGGACGAGCAGTACTTC

v_call: TRBV28
d_call: TRBD2
j_call: TRBJ2-3
clone_size: NA
cdr3_aa: CASTPGTSGDLLWADTQYF
cdr3_nt: TGTGCCAGCACACCCGGGACTAGCGGGGACCTCCTCTGGGCAGATACGCAGTATTTT

v_call: TRBV6-6
d_call: TRBD1
j_call: TRBJ1-3
clone_size: NA
cdr3_aa: CASSYSRDRGNTIYF
cdr3_nt: TGTGCCAGCAGTTACTCTAGGGACAGAGGAAACACCATATATTTT

v_call: TRBV5-4
d_call: NA
j_call: TRBJ2-7
clone_size: NA
cdr3_aa: CASSLAASYEQYF
cdr3_nt: TGTGCCAGCAGCCTGGCTGCTAGCTACGAGCAGTACTTC

v_call: TRBV19
d_call: NA
j_call: TRBJ1-5
clone_size: NA
cdr3_aa: CASRRGARNQPQHF
cdr3_nt: TGTGCCAGTAGGAGAGGGGCCCGCAATCAGCCCCAGCATTTT

v_call: TRBV3-1/TRBV3-2
d_call: NA
j_call: TRBJ2-7
clone_size: NA
cdr3_aa: CASSQDGRDRQPPYEQYF
cdr3_nt: TGTGCCAGCAGCCAAGATGGCCGGGACCGCCAGCCGCCCTACGAGCAGTACTTC

v_call: TRBV20-1
d_call: TRBD1
j_call: TRBJ1-2
clone_size: NA
cdr3_aa: CSASMRQGPYGYTF
cdr3_nt: TGCAGTGCTAGTATGCGACAGGGCCCCTATGGCTACACCTTC

v_call: TRBV7-2
d_call: TRBD1
j_call: TRBJ1-4
clone_size: NA
cdr3_aa: CASSLGGGQGPNEKLFF
cdr3_nt: TGTGCCAGCAGCCTTGGCGGGGGACAGGGGCCTAATGAAAAACTGTTTTTT

v_call: TRBV10-2
d_call: NA
j_call: TRBJ1-1
clone_size: NA
cdr3_aa: CASSESRDQNTEAFF
cdr3_nt: TGCGCCAGCAGTGAGTCGAGGGATCAGAACACTGAAGCTTTCTTT

v_call: TRBV7-2
d_call: NA
j_call: TRBJ1-1
clone_size: NA
cdr3_aa: CASSLGRAMNTEAFF
cdr3_nt: TGTGCCAGCAGCTTAGGACGGGCCATGAACACTGAAGCTTTCTTT

v_call: TRBV14
d_call: TRBD2
j_call: TRBJ2-7
clone_size: NA
cdr3_aa: CASSPRSPRTSGSYEQYF
cdr3_nt: TGTGCCAGCAGCCCTAGGTCCCCCCGGACTAGCGGGAGTTACGAGCAGTACTTC

v_call: TRBV3-1/TRBV3-2
d_call: NA
j_call: TRBJ2-1
clone_size: NA
cdr3_aa: CASSTRLSSEQFF
cdr3_nt: TGTGCCAGCAGCACCCGACTAAGCAGTGAGCAGTTCTTC

v_call: TRBV28
d_call: TRBD1
j_call: TRBJ1-4
clone_size: NA
cdr3_aa: CASRPLGTGGIGKLFF
cdr3_nt: TGTGCCAGCAGACCCTTAGGGACAGGGGGGATCGGAAAACTGTTTTTT

v_call: TRBV7-9
d_call: NA
j_call: TRBJ1-1
clone_size: NA
cdr3_aa: CASSLASLEAFF
cdr3_nt: TGTGCCAGCAGCTTAGCCTCCCTTGAAGCTTTCTTT

v_call: TRBV7-3
d_call: NA
j_call: TRBJ2-7
clone_size: once
cdr3_aa: CASSLSAGGYEQYF
cdr3_nt: TGTGCCAGCAGCTTAAGCGCTGGAGGCTACGAGCAGTACTTC

v_call: TRBV2
d_call: TRBD1
j_call: TRBJ2-7
clone_size: NA
cdr3_aa: CASSRTGGEAYEQYF
cdr3_nt: TGTGCCAGCAGTCGGACAGGGGGTGAAGCCTACGAGCAGTACTTC

v_call: TRBV28
d_call: TRBD1
j_call: TRBJ2-2
clone_size: NA
cdr3_aa: CASMWDRGTGELFF
cdr3_nt: TGTGCCAGCATGTGGGACAGGGGCACCGGGGAGCTGTTTTTT

v_call: TRBV7-2
d_call: TRBD2
j_call: TRBJ2-4
clone_size: NA
cdr3_aa: CASSSSGGAGGKNIQYF
cdr3_nt: TGTGCCAGCAGCTCTAGCGGGGGGGCCGGGGGCAAAAACATTCAGTACTTC

v_call: TRBV4-1
d_call: NA
j_call: TRBJ1-2
clone_size: NA
cdr3_aa: CASSQDWGAGVANGYTF
cdr3_nt: TGCGCCAGCAGCCAAGACTGGGGTGCAGGGGTGGCGAATGGCTACACCTTC

v_call: TRBV5-4
d_call: NA
j_call: TRBJ2-2
clone_size: once
cdr3_aa: CASSFADRDTGELFF
cdr3_nt: TGTGCCAGCAGCTTCGCTGACCGGGACACCGGGGAGCTGTTTTTT

v_call: TRBV4-3
d_call: NA
j_call: TRBJ2-3
clone_size: NA
cdr3_aa: CASSQDRDSEVDTQYF
cdr3_nt: TGCGCCAGCAGCCAAGATCGGGACTCAGAGGTAGATACGCAGTATTTT

v_call: TRBV30
d_call: NA
j_call: TRBJ2-6
clone_size: NA
cdr3_aa: CAWRSPSGANVLTF
cdr3_nt: TGTGCCTGGAGGAGTCCTTCTGGGGCCAACGTCCTGACTTTC

v_call: TRBV5-1
d_call: NA
j_call: TRBJ1-1
clone_size: few
cdr3_aa: CASKGNTEAFF
cdr3_nt: TGCGCCAGCAAAGGGAACACTGAAGCTTTCTTT

v_call: TRBV3-1/TRBV3-2
d_call: NA
j_call: TRBJ2-2
clone_size: NA
cdr3_aa: CASSQGVVSTGELFF
cdr3_nt: TGTGCCAGCAGCCAAGGGGTGGTGAGCACCGGGGAGCTGTTTTTT

v_call: TRBV5-4
d_call: TRBD1
j_call: TRBJ2-1
clone_size: NA
cdr3_aa: CASSFGDRGYNEQFF
cdr3_nt: TGTGCCAGCAGCTTCGGGGACAGGGGGTACAATGAGCAGTTCTTC

v_call: TRBV2
d_call: TRBD1
j_call: TRBJ1-4
clone_size: NA
cdr3_aa: CASTQDRGGEKLFF
cdr3_nt: TGTGCCAGCACCCAGGACAGGGGGGGTGAAAAACTGTTTTTT

v_call: TRBV10-1
d_call: TRBD2
j_call: TRBJ2-3
clone_size: NA
cdr3_aa: CASSVGGGGDTQYF
cdr3_nt: TGCGCCAGCAGTGTCGGCGGGGGTGGAGATACGCAGTATTTT

v_call: TRBV12-3/TRBV12-4
d_call: NA
j_call: TRBJ1-5
clone_size: NA
cdr3_aa: CASTKNRDQPQHF
cdr3_nt: TGTGCCAGCACCAAAAACAGGGATCAGCCCCAGCATTTT

v_call: TRBV7-2
d_call: TRBD1
j_call: TRBJ1-1
clone_size: few
cdr3_aa: CASSLGDRTNTEAFF
cdr3_nt: TGTGCCAGCAGCTTAGGGGACAGGACAAACACTGAAGCTTTCTTT

v_call: TRBV30
d_call: NA
j_call: TRBJ1-1
clone_size: NA
cdr3_aa: CAWRLTAYTEAFF
cdr3_nt: TGTGCCTGGAGATTGACAGCGTACACTGAAGCTTTCTTT

v_call: TRBV5-8
d_call: TRBD1
j_call: TRBJ1-2
clone_size: NA
cdr3_aa: CASSVGGGTGRGGNYGYTF
cdr3_nt: TGTGCCAGCAGCGTAGGCGGTGGGACAGGGAGAGGAGGAAACTATGGCTACACCTTC

v_call: TRBV29-1
d_call: NA
j_call: TRBJ2-7
clone_size: NA
cdr3_aa: CSVSPGGYEQYF
cdr3_nt: TGCAGCGTTTCTCCAGGGGGGTACGAGCAGTACTTC